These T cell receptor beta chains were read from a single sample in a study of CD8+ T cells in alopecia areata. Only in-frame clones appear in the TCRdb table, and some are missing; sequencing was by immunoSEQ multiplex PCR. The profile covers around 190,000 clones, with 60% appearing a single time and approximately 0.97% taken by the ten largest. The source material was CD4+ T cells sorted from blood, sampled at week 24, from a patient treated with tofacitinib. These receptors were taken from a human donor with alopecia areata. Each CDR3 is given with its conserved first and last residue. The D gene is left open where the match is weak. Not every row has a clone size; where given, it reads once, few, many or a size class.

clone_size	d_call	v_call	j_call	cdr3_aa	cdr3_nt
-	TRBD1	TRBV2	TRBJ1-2	CASSEGQGRAYGYTF	TGTGCCAGCAGTGAAGGACAGGGGAGGGCCTATGGCTACACCTTC
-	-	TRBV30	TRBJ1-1	CAWSVGVSNTEAFF	TGTGCCTGGAGTGTGGGGGTATCGAACACTGAAGCTTTCTTT
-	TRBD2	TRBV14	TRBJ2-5	CASSQARLAGMTQYF	TGTGCCAGCAGCCAGGCCAGACTAGCCGGGATGACCCAGTACTTC
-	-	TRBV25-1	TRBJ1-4	CASSARERGEELFF	TGTGCCAGCAGTGCCAGGGAACGTGGTGAAGAACTGTTTTTT
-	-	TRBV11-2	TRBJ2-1	CASSFLRGTSQYNEQFF	TGTGCCAGCAGCTTCCTTAGGGGGACATCCCAATACAATGAGCAGTTCTTC
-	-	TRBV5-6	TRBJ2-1	CASSLRLPGHEFF	TGTGCCAGCAGCTTACGACTCCCCGGGCATGAGTTCTTC
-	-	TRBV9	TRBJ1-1	CASSPSVNFQGLGAFF	TGTGCCAGCAGCCCGAGCGTAAACTTTCAGGGACTTGGAGCTTTCTTT
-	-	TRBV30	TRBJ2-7	CAWSVKTGRYEQYF	TGTGCCTGGAGTGTTAAGACAGGGAGGTACGAGCAGTACTTC
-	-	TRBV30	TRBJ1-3	CAWSVPGSPARNTIYF	TGTGCCTGGAGTGTCCCCGGCAGTCCAGCACGAAACACCATATATTTT
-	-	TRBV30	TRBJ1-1	CAGDTPNTEAFF	TGTGCCGGGGACACACCGAACACTGAAGCTTTCTTT
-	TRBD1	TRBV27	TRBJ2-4	CASSSDRENIQYF	TGTGCCAGCAGTTCGGACAGGGAAAACATTCAGTACTTC
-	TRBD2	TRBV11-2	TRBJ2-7	CASSWGTSKGTEQYF	TGTGCCAGCAGCTGGGGGACTAGCAAAGGAACCGAGCAGTACTTC
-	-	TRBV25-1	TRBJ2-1	CASSVDTGSYNEQFF	TGTGCCAGCAGTGTGGATACCGGGTCCTACAATGAGCAGTTCTTC
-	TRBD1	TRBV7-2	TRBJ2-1	CASSSNRDSRFF	TGTGCCAGCAGCTCTAACCGGGACAGTCGGTTCTTC
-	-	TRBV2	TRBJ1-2	CATQEDTPGDYTF	TGTGCCACCCAGGAGGACACCCCAGGGGACTACACCTTC
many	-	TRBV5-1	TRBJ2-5	CASLGMEGPKETQYF	TGCGCCAGTCTGGGAATGGAGGGCCCAAAAGAGACCCAGTACTTC
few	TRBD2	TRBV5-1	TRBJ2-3	CASSSGTRSTDTQYF	TGCGCCAGCAGCTCCGGGACTAGGAGCACAGATACGCAGTATTTT
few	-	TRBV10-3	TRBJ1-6	CAISAAGVSPLHF	TGTGCCATCAGTGCTGCAGGGGTTTCACCCCTCCACTTT
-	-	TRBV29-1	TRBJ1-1	CSVERTVEAFF	TGCAGCGTTGAACGGACAGTCGAAGCTTTCTTT
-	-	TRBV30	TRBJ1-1	CAWSVQVNTEAFF	TGTGCCTGGAGTGTACAGGTGAACACTGAAGCTTTCTTT
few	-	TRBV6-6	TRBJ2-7	CASQLAGPYEQYF	TGTGCCTCCCAACTAGCAGGGCCCTACGAGCAGTACTTC
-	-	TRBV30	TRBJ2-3	CAWTGLGGDTQYF	TGTGCCTGGACGGGACTTGGCGGTGATACGCAGTATTTT
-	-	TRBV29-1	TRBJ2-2	CSVLQGRTGELFF	TGCAGCGTTCTCCAAGGACGGACCGGGGAGCTGTTTTTT
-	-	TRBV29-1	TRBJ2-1	CSVDPTNRNEQFF	TGCAGCGTTGATCCCACCAACAGGAATGAGCAGTTCTTC
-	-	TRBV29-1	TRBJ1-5	CSVGVQGQPQHF	TGCAGCGTTGGTGTTCAGGGTCAGCCCCAGCATTTT
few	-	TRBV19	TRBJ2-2	CASSIKAVTGELFF	TGTGCCAGTAGTATAAAGGCGGTCACCGGGGAGCTGTTTTTT
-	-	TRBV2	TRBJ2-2	CASSRNHLTTTGELFF	TGTGCCAGCAGCCGCAACCATTTGACAACCACCGGGGAGCTGTTTTTT
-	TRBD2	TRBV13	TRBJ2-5	CASSLGPVRSGGPQETQYF	TGTGCCAGCAGCTTAGGCCCCGTCCGTAGCGGGGGGCCACAAGAGACCCAGTACTTC